This T cell receptor (beta chain) originates from a study of cytomegalovirus exposure and HLA in healthy donors. The study's findings and limits: The majority of CMV-associated TCR beta chains were reported as apparently HLA-restricted in a later analysis.

With respect to this clone: Its antigen is undetermined.

It was with 60 Vbeta and 13 Jbeta primers that the PCR ran. Profiled with immunoSEQ multiplex PCR; TCRdb holds only in-frame clones, not every one. Found here are about 130,000 clones, around 86% of them singletons; the top ten hold 0.55% to 0.75%. Sequencing was done on a sample of PBMCs. This clonotype was obtained from a man between 18 and 35 years old in good health and CMV-seronegative.

The CDR3 loop is CASSSGRPEAFF. CDR3 sequence (DNA): TGTGCCAGCAGCTCTGGGAGGCCTGAAGCTTTCTTT. This chain joins TRBV7-9 and TRBJ1-1, with D hard to call. Germline V CDR1 and CDR2: SEHNR, FQNEAQ (reference sequence). V gave up 4 bases and J gave up 6 bases, with 9 bases separating them. The CDR3 is 12 residues long.